This T cell receptor (beta chain) was identified during a study of tissue T cells after allogeneic stem cell transplantation. Germline lookup yields CDR1 MNHNS and CDR2 SASEGT. V shed 2 bases and J shed 4 bases, with 8 bases lying between them. The length of the CDR3 is 14 residues. TCRdb's copy holds only in-frame clones and misses some; the assay was immunoSEQ multiplex PCR. This table has about 4,400 clones, around 65% appearing once. Retrospectively chosen non-transplant comparators had other cancers and at least five gastrointestinal samples, without known gastrointestinal disease. The sample holds a few counts of this clone.

The sequence was collected from a male donor older than 55 with lung cancer. This chain connects TRBV6-1 to TRBJ2-2; no clear D gene. The material was left colon tissue, obtained at autopsy. DNA of the CDR3: TGTGCCAGCAGTGAATCGCCTCTCACCGGGGAGCTGTTTTTT. It yields the protein CASSESPLTGELFF.